This TCR beta chain was sequenced for a study of T cells in Graves' hyperthyroidism and ophthalmopathy. In germline, CDR1 is DFQATT, CDR2 SNEGSKA (reference sequence). This CDR3 is 14 amino acids long. Trimming removed 5 bases from V and 0 bases from J; junction bases left unmatched: 4. In its sample, this clonotype was seen many times. Its antigen is currently unknown. Regarding the study as a whole: Clonotypes that were expanded in thyroid above 0.001 mostly appeared in blood too.

No progression to ophthalmopathy during 18 months of follow-up defined stable disease. PBMCs were sourced from around 10 ml fresh peripheral blood. RNA transcripts provided the source from which TCR beta CDR3 regions were amplified. The HTBI primer set was used in a first-round RT-PCR of the TCR CDR3. Each CDR3 protein gets one entry after TCRdb re-called the multiplex PCR reads with MiXCR. The data contain 300,000 to 450,000 distinct CDR3 sequences, about 15% of them seen just once; the ten biggest clones take up around 10%. The sequence was obtained from a woman aged 55-70 years with Graves' hyperthyroidism. The rearrangement uses TRBV20-1 and TRBJ2-5; 9 nucleotides line up with TRBD1. The sample was blood. The CDR3 nucleotides read TGCAGTGCTCATAGGACAGGGGACCAAGAGACCCAGTACTTC. It is translated as CSAHRTGDQETQYF.